Shown below are 13 T cell receptor beta chains from a single sample sequenced in a study of shared clonotypes between healthy human individuals. Produced via immunoSEQ multiplex PCR; TCRdb's table is partial and in-frame only. The sample consists of about 2 million clones, around 95% of them appearing once. Sequencing input: naive CD4+ T cells sorted from blood. The subset is: CD45RA+ positively selected. The receptors were gathered from a man aged 18 to 35 in good health.

This clone was observed a few times. The chain uses TRBV5-4 and TRBJ2-1, with D possibly matching TRBD1 (6 bases). The CDR3 totals 16 residues. Germline V gene data show CDR1 as SGHNT and CDR2 as YYREEE (reference sequence). The germline V and J ends were trimmed by 1 base and 0 bases, with 11 bases remaining between them. CDR3 loop: CASSLMGHSSYNEQFF. The CDR3 coding sequence is TGTGCCAGCAGCTTGATGGGACATAGCTCCTACAATGAGCAGTTCTTC.

The chain recombines TRBV5-6 with TRBJ1-3; a weak D match, TRBD1 (5 bases). Germline V gene lookup returns CDR1 SGHDT and CDR2 YYEEEE. The length of the CDR3 is 16 residues. The V end lost 0 bases, the J end lost 3 bases, and 13 bases lay between the germline ends. This chain's CDR3 is CASSLAGGFGGNTIYF. The CDR3 DNA sequence: TGTGCCAGCAGCTTGGCCGGGGGATTCGGTGGAAACACCATATATTTT.

V gene TRBV14 combines with J gene TRBJ1-1; D is unclear. The CDR3 extends over 13 amino acids. Germline loops: CDR1 SGHDN, CDR2 FVKESK. The V and J ends lost 2 bases and 6 bases respectively, with 10 bases between them. The CDR3 region is CASSQLPGAEAFF. The CDR3 coding sequence is TGTGCCAGCAGCCAACTGCCCGGGGCTGAAGCTTTCTTT.

For this clone: This CDR3 is also generated by other DNA sequences in the sample. The chain combines TRBV2 with TRBJ1-2; perhaps TRBD1 as D (5 bases). The V end was cut by 6 bases, the J end by 5 bases, with 7 bases between. The CDR3 is 11 amino acids. The germline CDR1 and CDR2 sequences are SNHLY and FYNNEI. The CDR3 DNA is TGTGCCAGCAGCGGGACGTATGGCTACACCTTC. It is translated as CASSGTYGYTF. Full variable domain (missing parts from reference TRBV2 and TRBJ1-2): EPEVTQTPSHQVTQMGQEVILRCVPISNHLYFYWYRQILGQKVEFLVSFYNNEISEKSEIFDDQFSVERPDGSNFTLKIRSTKLEDSAMYFCASSGTYGYTFGSGTRLTVV.

The table lists this clone with a few counts. The genes are TRBV10-1 and TRBJ1-6, with D possibly being TRBD1 (5 bases). The CDR3 is 12 amino acids. Germline V gene lookup returns CDR1 WNHNN and CDR2 SYGVQD (reference sequence). V lost 5 bases and J 7 bases, leaving 6 bases between the germline ends. The CDR3 nucleotides read TGCGCCAGCAGTCGGGGGAATTCACCCCTCCACTTT. Its translation: CASSRGNSPLHF.

V usage is TRBV27 and J usage is TRBJ1-1, with D unclear. V was trimmed by 3 bases and J by 11 bases, leaving 16 bases between them. Germline assignment: CDR1 MNHEY and CDR2 SMNVEV (reference sequence). This CDR3 contains 13 residues. CDR3 region: CASSFGSPGPAFF. CDR3 nucleotides: TGTGCCAGCAGTTTTGGTTCACCCGGGCCGGCTTTCTTT.

The V and J genes are TRBV6-5 and TRBJ2-7; D is uncertain. CDR1 and CDR2 from the germline V gene are MNHEY and SVGAGI. V lost 0 bases to trimming and J lost 6 bases, with 12 bases between them. The CDR3 runs to 14 residues. CDR3 nucleotide sequence: TGTGCCAGCAGTTACTCGTGGTCGGCCATCGAGCAGTACTTC. This translates into CASSYSWSAIEQYF.

The J gene is TRBJ2-3, the V gene TRBV25-1, with D possibly matching TRBD2 (5 bases). From germline, CDR1 is MGHDK and CDR2 SYGVNS. The V and J ends lost 10 bases and 2 bases respectively, with 10 bases between them. This CDR3 is 12 amino acids long. The CDR3: CATLGNTDTQYF. CDR3 DNA: TGTGCCACACTAGGAAACACAGATACGCAGTATTTT.

The J gene is TRBJ1-2, the V gene TRBV5-1; TRBD1 agrees at 7 bases. The V gene end was trimmed by 4 bases and the J gene end by 6 bases; junction bases not matched to a gene: 3. This CDR3 has 12 amino acids. Germline CDR1 reads SGHRS; CDR2 reads YFSETQ. CDR3 sequence: CASSPGQDGYTF. CDR3 coding DNA: TGCGCCAGCAGCCCCGGACAGGATGGCTACACCTTC.

The chain uses TRBV7-2 and TRBJ2-5; weak D call: TRBD1 (7 bases). Between the trimmed V and J ends, which lost 2 bases and 2 bases, there was a span of 15 bases. This CDR3 has 16 amino acids. The germline V gene has CDR1 SGHTA and CDR2 FQGNSA. CDR3 region: CASSLNKQGGQETQYF. CDR3 in DNA: TGTGCCAGCAGCTTAAATAAGCAGGGGGGACAAGAGACCCAGTACTTC.

Worth noting for this clone: A junction end diverges from the germline sequence, so it may reflect a read error. J is TRBJ2-7 and V is TRBV28; D may be TRBD1 (5 bases). CDR3 length equals 14 residues. CDR1 and CDR2 (germline): MDHEN, SYDVKM. The CDR3 bases are TGTGCCAGCAGTTTGGAGCAGGGCGTGAGCGACCTTAACTTC. Translated, it gives CASSLEQGVSDLNF.

V is TRBV27 and J is TRBJ2-5; weak D call: TRBD2 (7 bases). This CDR3 spans 17 amino acids. Germline values: CDR1 MNHEY, CDR2 SMNVEV (reference sequence). V was shortened by 2 bases and J by 4 bases, with 20 bases between the two germline ends. The chain's CDR3 is CASSLRWGGPDRETQYF. CDR3 nucleotide sequence: TGTGCCAGCAGTTTAAGGTGGGGGGGCCCAGATCGAGAGACCCAGTACTTC.

The chain couples TRBV30 to TRBJ1-6; weak D call: TRBD1 (5 bases). Germline V lookup: CDR1 GTSNPN, CDR2 SVGIG (reference sequence). V lost 1 base, J lost 3 bases, and 16 bases lay in between. The CDR3 consists of 17 residues. The CDR3 bases are TGTGCCTGGAGTGCGGGGCAGGGACGGTTCTATAATTCACCCCTCCACTTT. Encoded protein: CAWSAGQGRFYNSPLHF.